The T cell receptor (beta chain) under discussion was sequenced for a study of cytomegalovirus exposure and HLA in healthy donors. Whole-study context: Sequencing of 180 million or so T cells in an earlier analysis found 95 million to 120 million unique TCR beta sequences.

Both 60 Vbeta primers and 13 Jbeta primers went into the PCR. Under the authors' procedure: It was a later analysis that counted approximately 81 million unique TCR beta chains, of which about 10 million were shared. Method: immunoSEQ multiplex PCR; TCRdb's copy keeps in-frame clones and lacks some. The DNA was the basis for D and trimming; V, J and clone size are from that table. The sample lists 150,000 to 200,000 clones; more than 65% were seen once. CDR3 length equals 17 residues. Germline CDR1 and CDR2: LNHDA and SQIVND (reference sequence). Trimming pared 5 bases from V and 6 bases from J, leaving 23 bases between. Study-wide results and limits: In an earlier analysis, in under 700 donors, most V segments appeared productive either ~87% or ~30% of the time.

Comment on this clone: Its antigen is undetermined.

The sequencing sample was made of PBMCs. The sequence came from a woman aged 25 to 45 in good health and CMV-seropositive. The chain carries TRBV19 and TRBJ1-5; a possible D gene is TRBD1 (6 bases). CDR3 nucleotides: TGTGCCAGTAGTTCCTACCGCCGTCAGGGGTTAACTCAGCCCCAGCATTTT. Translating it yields CASSSYRRQGLTQPQHF.